The 27 T cell receptor beta chains below were found in one sample sequenced in a study of tumor and adjacent non-tumor tissue in lung cancer (dated by TCRdb to the late 2010s). The library was built by means of multiplex PCR. The instrument given in TCRdb is Illumina HiSeq 2500. TCRbeta libraries were constructed through three rounds of nested PCR with primers (Table S4) according to protocols adapted from ARM-PCR. TCRdb trimmed the raw reads at Q25, called clones with MiXCR and kept productive beta chains. Identical CDR3 protein sequences are pooled into one entry, listed with their most common genes and DNA. Counted in this sample were 120,000 or so distinct CDR3 sequences; 55% to 75% of them appeared once. The leading ten clones occupy 13% of the sample. RNA was isolated from bulk unsorted tissue, and RNA quality was assessed with a NanoDrop ND-1000 and an Agilent 2100. Input material: lung tumor tissue. These receptor sequences come from a man aged 25 to 45 with non-small cell lung cancer.

With regard to this clonotype: The conserved phenylalanine or tryptophan is not found at the CDR3 terminus, so this likely reflects a read error. CDR3 residues: CASSQHPHSVGTCNEQFC. CDR3 bases: TGTGCCAGCAGCCAACACCCTCATAGCGTGGGGACCTGCAATGAGCAGTTCTGC. The rearrangement links TRBV4-2 to TRBJ2-1; tentatively, D is TRBD1 or TRBD2 (5 bases each). CDR3 length: 18 residues. The V gene's germline CDR1 is LGHNA and CDR2 YNFKEQ. The germline V and J ends were trimmed by 2 bases and 6 bases, with 23 bases remaining between them.

For this clonotype: This may arise from a read error, as a much more abundant clone is one base away. V usage is TRBV6-6 and J usage is TRBJ1-3, with D unresolved. Germline CDR1 MNHNY, CDR2 SVGAGI (reference sequence). The CDR3 sequence is 17 residues long. The CDR3 loop reads CASSYGQLESSENTIYF. Written as DNA, the CDR3 is TGTGCCAGCAGTTATGGGCAGCTTGAGAGCTCTGAAAACACCATATATTTT.

There are a few counts of this clonotype. The rearrangement uses TRBV7-9 and TRBJ1-1; 8 bases agree with TRBD1. This CDR3 region has 12 residues. CDR1 and CDR2 (germline): SEHNR, FQNEAQ (reference sequence). The V and J ends lost 5 bases and 11 bases, in that order; junction bases with no gene match: 7. The CDR3 DNA follows: TGTGCCAGCAGCCCACAGGGGGGTTGGGCTTTCTTT. Translating it yields CASSPQGGWAFF.

Worth noting for this clonotype: One end of the junction does not line up with germline, which may come from a read error. The chain links TRBV4-2 to TRBJ1-4; no firm D call. Per germline, CDR1 LGHNA and CDR2 YNFKEQ. This CDR3 region has 15 residues. The CDR3 spells CAGSQDGPVGEKLLF. CDR3 DNA: TGTGCCGGCAGCCAAGATGGTCCAGTTGGGGAAAAACTGCTTTTT.

Concerning this clonotype: A much bigger clone sits one base away, suggesting this may be a read error. V is TRBV20-1 and J is TRBJ2-7, with 7 bases aligning to TRBD2. The CDR3 loop spans 14 amino acids. CDR1 is DFQATT and CDR2 is SNEGSKA in the germline V gene (reference sequence). The CDR3 bases are TGCAGTGCTAGATTCCGCGGGAGCTCCTACGACCAGTACTTC. Its translation is CSARFRGSSYDQYF.

The chain has TRBV6-5 and TRBJ2-5, with 7 bases lining up with TRBD2. The CDR3 has 13 residues. Germline CDR1 is MNHEY and CDR2 is SVGAGI. The ends lost 8 bases at V and 14 bases at J; junction bases unmatched: 17. CDR3 DNA sequence: TGTGCCAGCGCCCAGCGGGAAAAGGAGAACCATTACTTC. The encoded protein is CASAQREKENHYF.

To note about this clonotype: A much more abundant neighbour one base away suggests this may be a read error. The gene calls are TRBV20-1 and TRBJ1-3, with TRBD1 matching over 8 bases. Germline lookup yields CDR1 DFQATT and CDR2 SNEGSKA (reference sequence). CDR3 length: 13 amino acids. J lost 8 bases, V lost 8 bases, and 11 bases had no gene match. The CDR3 protein is CSTQDRDVDTIYF. The CDR3 DNA reads TGCAGTACTCAGGACAGGGATGTGGACACCATATATTTT.

This clonotype was picked up a small number of times. The chain combines TRBV20-1 with TRBJ1-1; D is undetermined. Looked up from germline, CDR1 is DFQATT and CDR2 is SNEGSKA (reference sequence). Trimming removed 0 bases at V and 7 bases at J, with 18 bases between. There are 15 residues in the CDR3. As DNA, the CDR3 is TGCAGTGCTAGAGATCCGTACGCCCAGCACAGTGAAGCTTTCTTT. Protein product: CSARDPYAQHSEAFF.

As regards this clonotype: Its ends do not fully match the called genes, so a read error is possible. This chain uses TRBV5-4 with TRBJ2-5; TRBD2 aligns across 11 bases. This CDR3 region has 15 residues. Germline-derived CDR1 and CDR2 are SGHNT and YYREEE (reference sequence). The CDR3 DNA is TGTACCAGCAGCTTTAGACTAGCGGGGTCGGAGACCCAGTACTTC. It is translated as CTSSFRLAGSETQYF.

This clonotype was seen only a few times. The chain couples TRBV20-1 to TRBJ1-1; D is undetermined. The germline V and J ends were trimmed by 7 bases and 4 bases, with 13 bases remaining between them. The length of the CDR3 is 12 residues. In germline, CDR1 is DFQATT, CDR2 SNEGSKA (reference sequence). In DNA form, the CDR3 reads TGCAGTGTCGGAAGGGAGGGCACTGAAGCTTTCTTT. As protein: CSVGREGTEAFF.

A word on this clonotype: The conserved closing phenylalanine or tryptophan is absent in this CDR3, likely reflecting a read error. The genes are TRBV6-2 or TRBV6-3 and TRBJ2-7; D gene ambiguous. Per germline, CDR1 MNHEY and CDR2 SVGEGT. Between the trimmed V and J ends, which lost 8 bases and 3 bases, there was a span of 17 bases. The CDR3 covers 14 residues. The CDR3 loop reads CASSRQSLLYEQYL. The DNA for the CDR3 is TGTGCCAGCTCCAGGCAGTCCTTACTCTACGAGCAGTACCTC.

The count of this clonotype is one. The missing conserved phenylalanine or tryptophan at the end of this CDR3 makes a read error likely. The V and J genes are TRBV11-2 and TRBJ2-5; no clear D gene. The CDR3 extends over 16 amino acids. Germline loops: CDR1 SGHAT, CDR2 FQNNGV. The DNA for the CDR3 is TGTACCAGCAGCTTAGCTGTGGGGTCGGCTCAAGAGACCCAGTACTCC. Its translation is CTSSLAVGSAQETQYS.

Concerning this clonotype itself: At one end the junction does not follow the germline gene, possibly because of a read error. This rearrangement joins TRBV19 to TRBJ2-7, with D maybe TRBD2 (5 bases). This CDR3 has 18 amino acids. CDR1 and CDR2 (germline): LNHDA, SQIVND (reference sequence). CDR3 amino acids: CASSIKRHPQLSSYEQYF. The CDR3 DNA sequence: TGTGCCAGTAGTATTAAGCGGCACCCCCAACTGAGCTCCTACGAGCAGTACTTT.

Worth noting for this clonotype: A junction end diverges from the germline sequence, so it may reflect a read error. The gene calls are TRBV4-1 and TRBJ2-1; 7 bases are a match to TRBD2. Germline CDR1 reads MGHRA; CDR2 reads YSYEKL. CDR3 length: 16 residues. CDR3 in DNA: TGTGACAGCAGCCAAGATAATGCTAACGGGGGGTTTCGGAAGTTCTTC. Protein: CDSSQDNANGGFRKFF.

As regards this clonotype: With a much larger clone just one base away, this may be a read error. The chain carries TRBV6-2 or TRBV6-3 and TRBJ2-1; D gene ambiguous. CDR1 is MNHEY, CDR2 SVGEGT, per germline. CDR3 length: 15 residues. The CDR3 here is CASNYSTRPDNEQFF. CDR3 DNA: TGTGCCAGCAATTACTCGACACGGCCAGACAATGAGCAGTTCTTC.

For this clonotype: At one end the junction does not follow the germline gene, possibly because of a read error. J is TRBJ2-5 and V is TRBV5-4; weak D call: TRBD1 (5 bases). Germline V CDR1 and CDR2: SGHNT, YYREEE (reference sequence). The CDR3 totals 14 residues. The CDR3 DNA reads as TGTGACAGCAGCTTAGCAGGGTTCCAAGAGACCCAGTACTTC. This gives the protein CDSSLAGFQETQYF.

Worth noting for this clonotype: With a much larger clone just one base away, this may be a read error. The final CDR3 position lacks the conserved phenylalanine or tryptophan, pointing to a likely read error. The V gene is TRBV6-2 or TRBV6-3, the J gene TRBJ2-1, with D tentatively TRBD2 (5 bases). CDR3 length equals 15 residues. V shed 0 bases and J shed 1 base, with 7 bases lying between them. Germline CDR1 is MNHEY and CDR2 is SVGEGT. CDR3 residues: CASSYSRTSYNEQFL. Written as DNA, the CDR3 is TGTGCCAGCAGTTACTCGAGGACTTCCTACAATGAGCAGTTCCTC.

A few counts support this clonotype. The chain recombines TRBV4-3 with TRBJ2-2; tentatively, D is TRBD1 (6 bases). This CDR3 is 16 amino acids long. V lost 0 bases and J lost 1, with 9 bases in between. Germline-derived CDR1 and CDR2 are LGHNA and YSLEER. The CDR3 DNA sequence: TGCGCCAGCAGCCAAGACGGACAGATGAACACCGGGGAGCTGTTTTTT. Its protein is CASSQDGQMNTGELFF.

Points on this clonotype: At one end, the junction sequence differs from germline, possibly due to a read error. The V gene is TRBV7-9, the J gene TRBJ2-1; 7 bases align to TRBD2. The CDR3 sequence is 16 residues long. From germline, CDR1 is SEHNR and CDR2 FQNEAQ (reference sequence). CDR3 sequence (DNA): TGTGCCAGCAGCTCCCGGACTAGTGGGAGGGTCCATGAGCAGCTCTTC. This encodes CASSSRTSGRVHEQLF. Based on the CDR3 plus reference TRBV7-9 and TRBJ2-1, the full variable domain is DTGVSQNPRHKITKRGQNVTFRCDPISEHNRLYWYRQTLGQGPEFLTYFQNEAQLEKSRLLSDRFSAERPKGSFSTLEIQRTEQGDSAMYLCASSSRTSGRVHEQLFGPGTRLTVL.

Comments on this clonotype: This may stem from a read error, because a much larger clone lies one nucleotide away. The genes are TRBV4-1 and TRBJ2-1; weak D call: TRBD2 (7 bases). Germline-derived CDR1 and CDR2 are MGHRA and YSYEKL. This CDR3 spans 16 amino acids. The ends were cut back, 1 base at V and 3 bases at J, with 13 bases in the middle. The CDR3 DNA reads TGCGCCAGCAGCCAAGGCTGGGGGGGCAACTACAATGAGCAGTTCTTC. Translating it yields CASSQGWGGNYNEQFF.

In regard to this clonotype: A clone one base away is much larger, so this may be a read error. V and J are TRBV6-2 or TRBV6-3 and TRBJ1-2, with 10 bases aligning to TRBD1. The CDR3 spans 14 residues. CDR1 is MNHEY, CDR2 SVGEGT, per germline. V lost 8 bases, J lost 5 bases, and 8 bases stayed unmatched. The CDR3 here is CASWRQGAAYGYTF. The CDR3 region has the DNA TGTGCCAGCTGGCGACAGGGGGCTGCTTATGGCTACACCTTC.

This clonotype was found once. The chain couples TRBV20-1 to TRBJ2-1, with 10 bases that match TRBD2. The V gene's germline CDR1 is DFQATT and CDR2 SNEGSKA (reference sequence). The CDR3 spans 16 residues. Trimming cost V 2 bases and J 7 bases; bases outside gene matches: 11. DNA for the CDR3: TGCAGTGCTAGAAGTAAGGAGCGGGAGGGCTTAAATGAGCAGTTCTTC. It yields the protein CSARSKEREGLNEQFF.

Many counts were recorded for this clonotype. The chain employs TRBV6-5 and TRBJ1-6, with 7 bases that match TRBD1. The germline CDR1 and CDR2 sequences are MNHEY and SVGAGI. The CDR3 covers 15 residues. Trimming cost V 6 bases and J 5 bases; bases outside gene matches: 7. CDR3 in amino acids: CASSRIDRDNSPLHF. DNA of the CDR3: TGTGCCAGCAGCCGAATTGACAGGGATAATTCACCCCTCCACTTT.

V is TRBV12-3 or TRBV12-4 and J is TRBJ1-4, with TRBD1 identical over 11 bases. The CDR3 spans 16 residues. The J segment lost 11 bases and the V segment lost 1 base, leaving 9 bases of the junction unmatched. The CDR3: CASSLGTGGSGEKLFF. The CDR3 nucleotides are TGTGCCAGCAGTTTAGGGACAGGGGGCTCCGGCGAGAAACTGTTTTTT.

This clonotype occurred once. Possible read error: a much larger clone is one base away. The V call is TRBV13, the J call TRBJ1-4, with 7 bases aligning to TRBD1. The CDR3 spans 12 residues. Per the germline V gene, CDR1 is PRHDT and CDR2 is FYEKMQ (reference sequence). V gave up 11 bases and J gave up 8 bases; unmatched junction bases: 8. The CDR3 bases are TGTGCCGGTCGACAGGGCGGGGAAAAACTGTTTTTT. Translated: CAGRQGGEKLFF.

V is TRBV29-1 and J is TRBJ2-7; 8 positions match TRBD1. The closer fit of TRBJ2-1 to the DNA end suggests the J call may be wrong. CDR1 and CDR2 from the germline V gene are SQVTM and ANQGSEA. The CDR3 spans 15 residues. CDR3 protein: CSVAAGGRFAYEQFF. The CDR3 bases are TGCAGCGTTGCGGCAGGGGGCAGATTTGCCTACGAGCAGTTCTTC.

The chain uses TRBV6-2 or TRBV6-3 and TRBJ2-7, with 7 bases identical to TRBD2. The CDR3 runs 16 residues. The germline gives CDR1 MNHEY, CDR2 SVGEGT. The V and J ends lost 4 bases and 1 base, in that order; junction bases with no gene match: 10. CDR3 sequence (DNA): TGTGCCAGCAGTTTTCCGACTAGCAGACTGTCCTACGAGCAGTACTTC. Protein sequence: CASSFPTSRLSYEQYF.